This T cell receptor (beta chain) is drawn from a study of blood T cell repertoires in COVID-19. Looking at the study overall: T cells, B-cell-depleted T cells, or PBMCs provided the cDNA or gDNA that served as material.

In the original workflow: It was from reference gene primer amplification that nucleated cell counts were estimated. Repertoires were generated with immunoSEQ multiplex PCR, while TCRdb's copy carries only in-frame clones and drops some. V, J and clone size are taken as reported in that table, and D and trimming were inferred from the DNA itself. The sample lists about 140,000 clones, 75% to 85% occurring once. This CDR3 has 14 amino acids. V was clipped by 3 bases and J by 7 bases, with 12 bases between them. Germline CDR1 and CDR2: SGHVS and FQNEAQ. The specimen was peripheral blood. This TCR derives from an elderly woman with acute or convalescent COVID-19. J is TRBJ1-4 and V is TRBV7-8, with a tentative D call TRBD1 (6 bases). Here the CDR3 DNA reads TGTGCCAGCAGCTTTACCAGGGGACCTGAAAAACTGTTTTTT. Translated: CASSFTRGPEKLFF.